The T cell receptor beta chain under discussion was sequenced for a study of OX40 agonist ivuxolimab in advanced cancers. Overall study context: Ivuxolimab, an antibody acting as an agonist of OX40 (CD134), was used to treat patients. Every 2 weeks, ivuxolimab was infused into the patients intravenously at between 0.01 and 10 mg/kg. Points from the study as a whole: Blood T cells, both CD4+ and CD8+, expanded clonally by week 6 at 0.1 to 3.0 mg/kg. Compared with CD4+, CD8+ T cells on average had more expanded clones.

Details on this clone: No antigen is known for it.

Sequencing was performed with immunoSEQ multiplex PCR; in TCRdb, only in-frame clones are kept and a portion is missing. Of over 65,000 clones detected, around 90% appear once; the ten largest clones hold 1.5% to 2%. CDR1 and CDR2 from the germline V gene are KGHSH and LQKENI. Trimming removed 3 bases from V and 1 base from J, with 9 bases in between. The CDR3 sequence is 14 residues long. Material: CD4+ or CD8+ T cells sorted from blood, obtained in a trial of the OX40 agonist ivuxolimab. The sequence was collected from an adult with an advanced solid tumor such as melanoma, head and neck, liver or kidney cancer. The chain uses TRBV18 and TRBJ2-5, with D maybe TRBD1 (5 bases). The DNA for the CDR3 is TGTGCCAGCTCACCGACGACAGCCCAAGAGACCCAGTACTTC. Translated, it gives CASSPTTAQETQYF.